A single sample is the source of the 9 T cell receptor beta chains below, sequenced in a study of T cell responses to AZD1222 COVID-19 vaccine. Here immunoSEQ multiplex PCR was the method, and the copy in TCRdb shows in-frame clones only, minus some. The data show approximately 140,000 clones, 75% to 95% seen once. Sequencing was performed on peripheral blood, taken 28 days after the second AZD1222 dose. These TCRs come from an adult who received the AZD1222 COVID-19 vaccine.

The rearrangement links TRBV6-5 to TRBJ1-1; TRBD1 agrees at 7 bases. Trimming at V came to 7 bases and at J to 10 bases, leaving 6 bases not matched to a gene. The CDR3 has 11 amino acids. CDR1 and CDR2 (germline): MNHEY, SVGAGI. CDR3 sequence (DNA): TGTGCCAGCAAGACCGGGACAGTAGCTTTCTTT. Encoded protein: CASKTGTVAFF.

CDR3 loop: CSVLTGRGPIDGYTF. CDR3 nucleotide sequence: TGCAGCGTCCTCACTGGGAGGGGACCCATTGATGGCTACACCTTC. The chain carries TRBV29-1 and TRBJ1-2; a weak D match, TRBD1 (5 bases). The V gene lost 6 bases and the J gene lost 6 bases, with 23 bases spanning the gap. The CDR3 contains 15 residues. From germline, CDR1 is SQVTM and CDR2 ANQGSEA.

V and J are TRBV5-8 and TRBJ1-2, with 7 bases identical to TRBD1. The length of the CDR3 is 14 residues. Germline V lookup: CDR1 SGHTS, CDR2 YDEGEE. Losses at the gene ends were 5 bases for V and 5 bases for J; bases not matched to a gene: 9. The CDR3 region has the DNA TGTGCCAGCAGTCGCCGGGACAGCCCTTATGGCTACACCTTC. Its translation is CASSRRDSPYGYTF.

The genes are TRBV12-3 or TRBV12-4 and TRBJ2-2, with 7 positions matching TRBD1. V dropped 5 bases and J dropped 6; count of bases not matched to a gene: 3. The CDR3 loop spans 13 amino acids. In DNA, the CDR3 is TGTGCCAGCAGTAGACAGGGTCCCGGGGAGCTGTTTTTT. Translation gives CASSRQGPGELFF.

This chain links TRBV2 with TRBJ1-2, with 8 bases identical to TRBD1. From germline, CDR1 is SNHLY and CDR2 FYNNEI. V gave up 2 bases and J gave up 8 bases; unmatched junction bases: 4. This CDR3 comprises 13 residues. The CDR3 here is CASSETTGAGYTF. The CDR3 nucleotides are TGTGCCAGCAGTGAAACGACAGGGGCCGGCTACACCTTC.

V is TRBV11-2 and J is TRBJ2-1; TRBD2 agrees at 11 bases. With 5 bases clipped from V and 6 bases from J, the junction kept 9 bases outside the gene matches. The CDR3 has 16 residues. Looked up from germline, CDR1 is SGHAT and CDR2 is FQNNGV. The CDR3 nucleotides are TGTGCCAGCAGCCCTTGGGCTAGCGGGGGGATCAATGAGCAGTTCTTC. Residues: CASSPWASGGINEQFF.

The chain combines TRBV7-9 with TRBJ2-5; D is tentatively TRBD1 or TRBD2 (5 bases each). V lost 5 bases, J lost 3 bases, and 19 bases lay in between. Germline loops: CDR1 SEHNR, CDR2 FQNEAQ (reference sequence). The CDR3 is 16 amino acids. The CDR3 loop is CASSPMGTTVEETQYF. In nucleotides, the CDR3 is TGTGCCAGCAGCCCAATGGGGACGACGGTGGAAGAGACCCAGTACTTC.

There are a few counts of this clone. The rearrangement joins TRBV15 to TRBJ1-2; TRBD1 matches 10 bases. The germline V gene encodes CDR1 LNHNV and CDR2 YYDKDF (reference sequence). V was clipped by 1 base and J by 8 bases; unmatched bases: 4. There are 14 residues in the CDR3. The CDR3 region is CATSRGQGAQGYTF. The CDR3 DNA reads TGTGCCACCAGCAGAGGACAGGGGGCGCAAGGCTACACCTTC.

This chain connects TRBV7-8 to TRBJ1-1; a weak D match, TRBD1 (5 bases). Germline V gene lookup returns CDR1 SGHVS and CDR2 FQNEAQ. V dropped 0 bases and J dropped 5 bases, with 10 bases sitting between them. This CDR3 contains 14 residues. The CDR3 DNA is TGTGCCAGCAGCTTAGCGGGCGGGGGGACTGAAGCTTTCTTT. As protein: CASSLAGGGTEAFF.